This entry concerns a single T cell receptor (beta chain). Antigen unknown. The data stem from a study of shared clonotypes between healthy human individuals. Notes on the study in general: The small donor group covered limited genetic and exposure diversity. Researchers sampled blood only, noting tissue repertoires likely differ.

Healthy HIV-negative adults with no recent acute infections or vaccinations were recruited as donors. Assay: immunoSEQ multiplex PCR; the TCRdb copy retains only in-frame clones and omits some. The data contain some 1.4 million clones, roughly 96% of them singletons. The V and J ends lost 6 bases and 2 bases, in that order; junction bases with no gene match: 10. CDR3 length equals 16 residues. The germline gives CDR1 MDHEN, CDR2 SYDVKM. The receptor comes from a man aged 25-40 years in good health. The specimen sequenced was naive CD4+ T cells sorted from blood. Specified subset: CD45RA+ positively selected. The rearrangement joins TRBV28 to TRBJ2-3, with 8 nucleotides matching TRBD2. The CDR3 region is CASSRLIAGSTDTQYF. DNA of the CDR3: TGTGCCAGCAGCCGACTCATAGCGGGATCCACAGATACGCAGTATTTT. Full variable domain (rest looked up from reference TRBV28 and TRBJ2-3): DVKVTQSSRYLVKRTGEKVFLECVQDMDHENMFWYRQDPGLGLRLIYFSYDVKMKEKGDIPEGYSVSREKKERFSLILESASTNQTSMYLCASSRLIAGSTDTQYFGPGTRLTVL.